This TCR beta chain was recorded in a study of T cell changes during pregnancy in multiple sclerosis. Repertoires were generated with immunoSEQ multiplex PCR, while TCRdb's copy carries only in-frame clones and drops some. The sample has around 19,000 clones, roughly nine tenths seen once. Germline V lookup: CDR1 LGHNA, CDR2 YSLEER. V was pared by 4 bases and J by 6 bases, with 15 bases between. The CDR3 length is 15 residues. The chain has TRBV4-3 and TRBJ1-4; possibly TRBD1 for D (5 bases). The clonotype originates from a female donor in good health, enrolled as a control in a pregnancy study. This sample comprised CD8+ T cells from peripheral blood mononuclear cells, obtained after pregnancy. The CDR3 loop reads CASSLFLQVDEKLFF. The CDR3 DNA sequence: TGCGCCAGCAGCCTCTTTCTACAGGTCGATGAAAAACTGTTTTTT.